The next 27 T cell receptor beta chains were all read from a single sample in a study of molecular identifiers for immune sequencing clone quantification (dated by TCRdb to the late 2010s). The library was prepared using PCR. Sequenced using an Illumina HiSeq 4000. TCRdb passed the public sequencing reads through fastp at Q25 and MiXCR, retaining productive beta sequences. Each CDR3 protein appears once, grouped with its most common genes and DNA. This sample comprises more than 300,000 distinct CDR3 sequences, 20% to 25% of them detected only once. Of the sample, under 0.95% falls within the top ten clones. Sequenced: naive CD8+ T cells from blood, with Jurkat cell RNA spiked in. The cell subset or site label, read with the paper, signifies: FACS-sorted CD8+CD4-CCR7+CD45RA+ naive T cells. The receptors come from a human donor in good health. Some libraries in this study had Jurkat cell RNA spiked in.

This clonotype was found many times. The chain carries TRBV12-3 or TRBV12-4 and TRBJ2-5; 7 bases agree with TRBD1. Unmatched junction bases numbered 4, after V lost 5 bases and J lost 1 base. The CDR3 runs to 14 residues. CDR3 sequence reads: CASSRGQRQETQYF. The CDR3, as DNA: TGTGCCAGCAGTAGGGGACAGCGCCAAGAGACCCAGTACTTC.

This clonotype has a count of ten or more. The V gene is TRBV19, the J gene TRBJ1-1; possible D gene TRBD1, 5 bases. Germline V CDR1 and CDR2: LNHDA, SQIVND (reference sequence). V lost 3 bases and J lost 1, with 15 bases in between. The CDR3 has 16 residues. The CDR3 protein is CASSIIFGGANTEAFF. CDR3 bases: TGTGCCAGTAGTATCATCTTCGGAGGGGCGAACACTGAAGCTTTCTTT.

This clonotype has just a few counts. The CDR3 DNA follows: TGCAGCGTTGTATCATGGGGACTAGGGGGGACTGAAGCTTTCTTT. This sequence encodes CSVVSWGLGGTEAFF. The J gene is TRBJ1-1, the V gene TRBV29-1; tentatively, D is TRBD1 (6 bases). Germline loops: CDR1 SQVTM, CDR2 ANQGSEA. Trimming removed 4 bases at V and 5 bases at J, with 20 bases between. The CDR3 length is 15 residues.

This clonotype was observed many times. This sequence joins TRBV6-5 and TRBJ1-5; 11 nucleotides agree with TRBD1. CDR1 MNHEY and CDR2 SVGAGI come from the germline V gene. V shed 6 bases and J 0 bases; nucleotides not matched to a gene: 7. This CDR3 comprises 17 residues. CDR3 nucleotide sequence: TGTGCCAGCAGAAAGGACAGGGGGCCCTATAGCAATCAGCCCCAGCATTTT. It specifies CASRKDRGPYSNQPQHF.

V is TRBV20-1 and J is TRBJ2-3; 8 bases align to TRBD2. The CDR3 has 16 amino acids. Germline V lookup: CDR1 DFQATT, CDR2 SNEGSKA (reference sequence). J lost 2 bases, V lost 0 bases, and 7 bases had no gene match. CDR3 DNA: TGCAGTGCTAGAGATCAGGTAGCGGGGTTCACAGATACGCAGTATTTT. The encoded protein is CSARDQVAGFTDTQYF.

Regarding this clonotype: A read error is possible here, since a much larger clone lies one base away. Since the CDR3 does not end with the conserved phenylalanine or tryptophan, this likely comes from a read error. The chain is built from TRBV14 and TRBJ1-2, with D unclear. CDR3 size: 14 residues. Germline V gives CDR1 SGHDN, CDR2 FVKESK. V dropped 3 bases and J dropped 1 base, with 9 bases sitting between them. In nucleotides, the CDR3 is TGTGCCAGCAGCCAGCAACAAGATAACTATGGCTACACCCTC. It encodes CASSQQQDNYGYTL.

V gene TRBV19 combines with J gene TRBJ1-5; D gene unclear. V lost 4 bases and J 5 bases, leaving 9 bases between the germline ends. Per the germline V gene, CDR1 is LNHDA and CDR2 is SQIVND (reference sequence). The CDR3 spans 13 residues. CDR3 coding DNA: TGTGCCAGTAGTAACAAGGGTGATCAGCCCCAGCATTTT. It translates to CASSNKGDQPQHF.

As for this clonotype: A read error is possible here, since a much larger clone lies one base away. This chain joins TRBV12-3 or TRBV12-4 and TRBJ1-5; D might be TRBD2 (6 bases). The DNA end favors TRBJ2-3, so the J call may be wrong. The CDR3 sequence is 17 residues long. Here the CDR3 reads CASSLLSGQGLNQPQYF. CDR3 nucleotides: TGTGCCAGCAGTTTACTTTCGGGGCAGGGACTCAATCAGCCCCAGTATTTT.

The gene calls are TRBV3-1 and TRBJ2-4; perhaps TRBD2 as D (6 bases). V lost 4 bases and J 1 base, leaving 14 bases between the germline ends. CDR3 size: 16 residues. Germline V CDR1 and CDR2: LGHDT, YNNKEL (reference sequence). CDR3 region: CASSPPEGRAKNIQYF. The CDR3 DNA reads as TGTGCCAGCAGCCCGCCGGAAGGGAGGGCCAAAAACATTCAGTACTTC.

This clonotype appeared a few times. The chain has TRBV10-3 and TRBJ2-4, with D uncertain. Germline CDR1 reads ENHRY; CDR2 reads SYGVKD. Trimming removed 2 bases at V and 1 base at J, with 9 bases between. The CDR3 runs 15 residues. The CDR3 loop reads CAISERVAAKNIQYF. CDR3 in DNA: TGTGCCATCAGTGAGAGGGTCGCGGCCAAAAACATTCAGTACTTC.

This clonotype was seen repeatedly, ten times or more. This chain links TRBV7-9 with TRBJ2-7; D not certain. Germline V gene sequence: CDR1 SEHNR, CDR2 FQNEAQ (reference sequence). Trimming removed 0 bases from V and 3 bases from J, with 3 bases in between. The CDR3 totals 12 residues. The chain's CDR3 is CASSLAVYEQYF. The DNA for the CDR3 is TGTGCCAGCAGCTTAGCTGTCTACGAGCAGTACTTC.

Points on this clonotype: Being one base from a much bigger clone, this may be a read error. The rearrangement uses TRBV27 and TRBJ2-3, with D uncertain. Germline-derived CDR1 and CDR2 are MNHEY and SMNVEV (reference sequence). CDR3 length: 15 residues. The DNA of the CDR3 is TGTGCCAGCGGTTTTACTGCGGCTATCACAGATACGCAGTATTTT. Translating it yields CASGFTAAITDTQYF.

Comment on this clonotype: This may be a read error, as it is one base from a much larger clone. J is TRBJ1-1 and V is TRBV7-2, with 9 bases aligning to TRBD1. CDR1 is SGHTA, CDR2 FQGNSA, per germline. The length of the CDR3 is 14 residues. The ends lost 5 bases at V and 7 bases at J; junction bases unmatched: 8. The CDR3 loop is CASSQGQGLIEAFF. CDR3 nucleotide sequence: TGTGCCAGCAGCCAAGGACAGGGGCTCATTGAAGCTTTCTTT.

Remarks on this clonotype: Just one base apart from a much larger clone, this may be a read error. The rearrangement uses TRBV7-6 and TRBJ2-1; D not resolved. The germline CDR1 and CDR2 sequences are SGHVS and FNYEAQ. This CDR3 comprises 17 residues. V gave up 2 bases and J gave up 3 bases, with 17 bases separating them. CDR3 amino acids: CASSLNPLGVDYNEQFF. CDR3 coding DNA: TGTGCCAGCAGCTTAAATCCCTTGGGTGTGGACTACAATGAGCAGTTCTTC.

With regard to this clonotype: A clone one base away is much larger, so this may be a read error. The CDR3 sequence is CASCSGPDEQFF. CDR3 coding DNA: TGTGCCAGCTGCTCCGGGCCTGATGAGCAGTTCTTC. The rearrangement links TRBV7-9 to TRBJ2-1, with unresolved D. Germline V gives CDR1 SEHNR, CDR2 FQNEAQ (reference sequence). CDR3 length equals 12 residues. V lost 8 bases, J lost 8 bases, and 13 bases lay in between.

This clonotype has only a few counts. The chain employs TRBV20-1 and TRBJ1-4; no firm D call. Looked up from germline, CDR1 is DFQATT and CDR2 is SNEGSKA (reference sequence). V was shortened by 1 base and J by 0 bases, with 12 bases between the two germline ends. The CDR3 spans 16 residues. CDR3: CSARVGRSATNEKLFF. CDR3 in DNA: TGCAGTGCTAGAGTTGGACGGTCGGCAACTAATGAAAAACTGTTTTTT.

This clonotype has only a few counts. The genes are TRBV27 and TRBJ1-5; the D is unclear. The germline V gene has CDR1 MNHEY and CDR2 SMNVEV (reference sequence). V was clipped by 4 bases and J by 0 bases, with 10 bases between them. The CDR3 is made up of 15 amino acids. In nucleotides, the CDR3 is TGTGCCAGCAGTTCCGGGTCCTTTAGCAATCAGCCCCAGCATTTT. It specifies CASSSGSFSNQPQHF.

As concerns this clonotype: This could be a read error, since a much larger clone is one nucleotide away. It is likely a read error, because the conserved phenylalanine at the end of the CDR3 is missing. The chain carries TRBV6-2 or TRBV6-3 and TRBJ2-3, with 12 bases that match TRBD2. V was clipped by 4 bases and J by 4 bases; unmatched bases: 9. CDR3 size: 17 residues. Germline CDR1 is MNHEY and CDR2 is SVGEGT. The CDR3 nucleotides are TGTGCCAGCAGTTTCCTGACTAGCGGGGGTTTTGCAGATACGCAGTATCTT. This encodes CASSFLTSGGFADTQYL.

A few counts support this clonotype. In DNA form, the CDR3 reads TGCACCAGCAGCCGGGCCCGAAACGACACTGAAGCTTTCTTT. It specifies CTSSRARNDTEAFF. The V and J genes are TRBV1 and TRBJ1-1. TRBV1 is described as a pseudogene. This CDR3 has 14 residues.

This clonotype was seen many times. The chain couples TRBV6-5 to TRBJ1-2; D ambiguous. Trimming cost V 2 bases and J 3 bases, with 10 bases left between them. Germline V gene data show CDR1 as MNHEY and CDR2 as SVGAGI. The CDR3 has 14 amino acids. This CDR3 is CASSYSVSYYGYTF. CDR3 in DNA: TGTGCCAGCAGTTACAGTGTCAGCTACTATGGCTACACCTTC.

This chain connects TRBV6-2 or TRBV6-3 to TRBJ2-7; 8 bases agree with TRBD2. Looked up from germline, CDR1 is MNHEY and CDR2 is SVGEGT. The CDR3 runs to 17 residues. J gave up 4 bases and V 2 bases, and 13 bases lay outside the gene matches. The CDR3 coding sequence is TGTGCCAGCAGTTACACGTCTTCGGTCGGGGGGGAATACGAGCAGTACTTC. The encoded protein is CASSYTSSVGGEYEQYF.

The chain recombines TRBV14 with TRBJ2-3; tentatively, D is TRBD2 (5 bases). The CDR3 covers 17 residues. The V end lost 0 bases, the J end lost 3 bases, and 16 bases lay between the germline ends. In germline, CDR1 is SGHDN, CDR2 FVKESK. Here the CDR3 reads CASSQEDPAVFTDTQYF. The CDR3 DNA reads as TGTGCCAGCAGCCAAGAAGATCCAGCGGTTTTTACAGATACGCAGTATTTT.

This clonotype was detected only a few times. The chain links TRBV7-8 to TRBJ2-5, with a tentative D call TRBD1 (6 bases). CDR1 and CDR2 from the germline V gene are SGHVS and FQNEAQ. V lost 0 bases and J lost 4, with 15 bases in between. The CDR3 is made up of 16 amino acids. CDR3: CASSLAYRESRETQYF. The CDR3 nucleotides are TGTGCCAGCAGCTTAGCATACAGGGAATCCCGAGAGACCCAGTACTTC.

This clonotype was counted at least ten times. The V call is TRBV28, the J call TRBJ1-1; D remains unclear. V lost 5 bases and J lost 6, with 22 bases in between. Germline CDR1 MDHEN, CDR2 SYDVKM. The CDR3 contains 16 residues. CDR3: CASSTSSLDRHPEAFF. Here the CDR3 DNA reads TGTGCCAGCAGTACGTCCTCCCTCGACCGACACCCTGAAGCTTTCTTT. Full variable domain (missing parts from reference TRBV28 and TRBJ1-1): DVKVTQSSRYLVKRTGEKVFLECVQDMDHENMFWYRQDPGLGLRLIYFSYDVKMKEKGDIPEGYSVSREKKERFSLILESASTNQTSMYLCASSTSSLDRHPEAFFGQGTRLTVV.

The V gene is TRBV30, the J gene TRBJ1-2; 7 bases fit TRBD1. Germline loops: CDR1 GTSNPN, CDR2 SVGIG (reference sequence). The CDR3 extends over 14 amino acids. Trimming cost V 2 bases and J 7 bases; bases outside gene matches: 10. The CDR3 sequence is CAWSTSPGQSGYTF. Written as DNA, the CDR3 is TGTGCCTGGAGTACTTCACCGGGACAGAGTGGCTACACCTTC.

This clonotype was counted many times. This rearrangement joins TRBV5-6 to TRBJ2-3; D is undetermined. CDR1 and CDR2 from the germline V gene are SGHDT and YYEEEE. V was pared by 0 bases and J by 4 bases, with 12 bases between. This CDR3 has 15 residues. Here the CDR3 reads CASSLVPSRADTQYF. For the CDR3, the DNA is TGTGCCAGCAGCTTGGTTCCCTCGAGAGCAGATACGCAGTATTTT.

Many counts were recorded for this clonotype. V gene TRBV29-1 combines with J gene TRBJ2-3; a weak D match, TRBD2 (5 bases). Germline lookup yields CDR1 SQVTM and CDR2 ANQGSEA. V gave up 0 bases and J gave up 0 bases, with 10 bases separating them. The CDR3 has 15 residues. CDR3 loop: CSVEDFGESTDTQYF. In DNA form, the CDR3 reads TGCAGCGTTGAAGACTTCGGGGAAAGCACAGATACGCAGTATTTT.